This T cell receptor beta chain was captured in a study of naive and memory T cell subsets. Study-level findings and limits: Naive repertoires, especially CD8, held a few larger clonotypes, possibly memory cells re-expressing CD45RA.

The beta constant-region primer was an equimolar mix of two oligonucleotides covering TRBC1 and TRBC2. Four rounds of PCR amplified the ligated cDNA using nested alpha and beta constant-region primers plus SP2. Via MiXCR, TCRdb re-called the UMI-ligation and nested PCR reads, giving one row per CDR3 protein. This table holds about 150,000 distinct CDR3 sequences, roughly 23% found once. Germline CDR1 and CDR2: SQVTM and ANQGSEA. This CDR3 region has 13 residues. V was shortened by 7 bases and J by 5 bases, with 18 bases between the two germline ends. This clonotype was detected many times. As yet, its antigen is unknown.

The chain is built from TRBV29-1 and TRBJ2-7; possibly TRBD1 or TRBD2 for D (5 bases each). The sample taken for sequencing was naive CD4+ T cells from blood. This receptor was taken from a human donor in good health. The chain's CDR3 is CSARDPSPHEQYF. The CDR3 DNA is TGCAGCGCCCGGGACCCTAGCCCCCACGAGCAGTACTTC.